This T cell receptor (beta chain) is from a study of shared clonotypes between healthy human individuals. To note about this clone: Its specificity is unknown. Other DNA sequences in the same sample also yield this CDR3.

Germline loops: CDR1 SGHTA, CDR2 FQGNSA. Deletions cut 6 bases from V and 4 bases from J, with 13 bases between. CDR3 size: 13 residues. Study-level results: Deeper or shallower sequencing was expected to change how clonotypes are shared among donors. Memory subsets generally showed lower estimated richness than naive subsets. Compared with clonotypes that all four donors shared, non-shared clonotypes had lower generation probabilities.

The material for each subset, its genomic DNA, was split evenly across several immunoSEQ plates. Some clones are missing from TCRdb's copy, which holds only in-frame ones; the method was immunoSEQ multiplex PCR. The sample records over a million clones, more than 75% being singletons. This sequence joins TRBV7-2 and TRBJ2-7, with D perhaps matching TRBD2 (7 bases). The TCR was taken from a man between 18 and 35 years old in good health. Some clones in this sample may be carry-over from other donors' samples. What was sequenced was memory CD4+ T cells from PBMCs. As to subset: CD45RA-negative fraction. CDR3 nucleotides: TGTGCCAGCAGTTTAAGGGGGGGGTACGAGCAGTACTTC. As protein: CASSLRGGYEQYF.